Below, one TCR beta chain is given with its context. No antigen is known for it. The record originates from a study of human T cells and chemical hapten exposure. General observations from the study: The formation of large CDR3 similarity clusters by expanded TCRs significantly exceeded that of controls.

CDR3 length: 17 amino acids. Germline V gives CDR1 LGHNA, CDR2 YNFKEQ. Unmatched junction bases numbered 8, after V lost 0 bases and J lost 4 bases. Time point denoted: patch test 1, 2 weeks after DPC sensitization. As to treatment: therapeutic diphenylcyclopropenone sensitization with weekly scalp DPC. MiXCR, run by TCRdb on the RACE reads, gives a single entry per CDR3 protein. The sample yields around 340,000 distinct CDR3 sequences, around 7% seen once. This rearrangement joins TRBV4-2 to TRBJ1-3, with TRBD1 matching over 8 bases. The sequence was obtained from a young woman with alopecia areata. Some clones in this sample may be carry-over from other donors' samples. The sample in question was whole blood, obtained in connection with sensitization to the hapten diphenylcyclopropenone (DPC). The CDR3 loop reads CASSQDQRTGKGNTIYF. The DNA of the CDR3 is TGTGCCAGCAGCCAAGACCAGAGGACAGGGAAAGGAAACACCATATATTTT.